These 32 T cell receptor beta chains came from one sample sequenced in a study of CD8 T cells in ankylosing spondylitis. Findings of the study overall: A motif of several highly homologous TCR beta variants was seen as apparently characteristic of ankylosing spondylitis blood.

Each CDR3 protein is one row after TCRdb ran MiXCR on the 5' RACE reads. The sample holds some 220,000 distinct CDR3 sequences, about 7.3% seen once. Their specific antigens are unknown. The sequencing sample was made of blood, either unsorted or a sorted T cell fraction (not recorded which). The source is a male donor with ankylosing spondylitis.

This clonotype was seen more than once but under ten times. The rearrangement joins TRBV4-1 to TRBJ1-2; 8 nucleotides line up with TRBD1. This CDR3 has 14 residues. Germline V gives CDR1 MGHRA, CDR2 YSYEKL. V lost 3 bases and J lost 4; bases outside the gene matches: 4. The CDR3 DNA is TGCGCCAGCAGCCAGCAGACAGGGGCCTATGGCTACACCTTC. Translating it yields CASSQQTGAYGYTF.

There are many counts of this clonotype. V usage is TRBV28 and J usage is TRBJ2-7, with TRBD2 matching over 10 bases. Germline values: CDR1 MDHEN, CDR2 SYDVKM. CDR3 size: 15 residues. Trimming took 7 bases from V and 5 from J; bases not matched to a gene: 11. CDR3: CASNDIRTSGNEQYF. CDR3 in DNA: TGTGCCAGCAACGATATCCGGACTAGCGGCAACGAGCAGTACTTC.

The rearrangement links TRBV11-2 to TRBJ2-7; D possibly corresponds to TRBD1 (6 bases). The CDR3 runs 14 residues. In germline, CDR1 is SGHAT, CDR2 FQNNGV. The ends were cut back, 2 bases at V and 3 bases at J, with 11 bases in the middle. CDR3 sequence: CASSLSRGVYEQYF. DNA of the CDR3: TGTGCCAGCAGCTTATCCAGGGGCGTCTACGAGCAGTACTTC.

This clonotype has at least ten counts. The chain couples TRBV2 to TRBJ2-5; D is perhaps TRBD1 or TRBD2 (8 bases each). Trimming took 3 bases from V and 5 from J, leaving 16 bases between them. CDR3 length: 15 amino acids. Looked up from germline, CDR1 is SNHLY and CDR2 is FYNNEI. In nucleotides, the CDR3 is TGTGCCAGCAGTGACCGCGGGAGGACAGGGGAGACCCAGTACTTC. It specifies CASSDRGRTGETQYF.

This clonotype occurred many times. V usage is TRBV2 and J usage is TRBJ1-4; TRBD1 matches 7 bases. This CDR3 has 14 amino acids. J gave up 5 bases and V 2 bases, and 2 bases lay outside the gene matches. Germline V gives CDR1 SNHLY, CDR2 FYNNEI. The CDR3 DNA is TGTGCCAGCAGTGAACTACAGGGGAATGAAAAACTGTTTTTT. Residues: CASSELQGNEKLFF. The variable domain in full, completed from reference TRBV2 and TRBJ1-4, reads EPEVTQTPSHQVTQMGQEVILRCVPISNHLYFYWYRQILGQKVEFLVSFYNNEISEKSEIFDDQFSVERPDGSNFTLKIRSTKLEDSAMYFCASSELQGNEKLFFGSGTQLSVL.

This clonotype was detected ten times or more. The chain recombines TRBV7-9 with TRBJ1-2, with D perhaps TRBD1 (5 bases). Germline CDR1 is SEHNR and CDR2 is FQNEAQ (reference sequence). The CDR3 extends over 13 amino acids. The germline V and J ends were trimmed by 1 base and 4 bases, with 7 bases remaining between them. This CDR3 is CASSLGGSYGYTF. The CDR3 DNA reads TGTGCCAGCAGCTTAGGGGGGAGCTATGGCTACACCTTC.

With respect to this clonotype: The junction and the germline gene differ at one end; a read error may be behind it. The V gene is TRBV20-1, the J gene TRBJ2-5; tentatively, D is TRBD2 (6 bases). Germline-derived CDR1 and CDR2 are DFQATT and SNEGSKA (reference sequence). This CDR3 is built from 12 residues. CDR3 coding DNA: TGCAGTTCTAGAGAGGGAGGAGAGACCCAGTACTTC. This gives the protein CSSREGGETQYF.

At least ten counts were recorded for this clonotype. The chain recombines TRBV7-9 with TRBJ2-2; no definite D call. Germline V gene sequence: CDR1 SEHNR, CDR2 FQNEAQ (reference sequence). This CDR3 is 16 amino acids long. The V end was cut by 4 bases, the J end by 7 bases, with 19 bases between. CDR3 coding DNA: TGTGCCAGCAGCTCAGTTGTTGAAACCACCGGCGGGGAGCTGTTTTTT. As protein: CASSSVVETTGGELFF.

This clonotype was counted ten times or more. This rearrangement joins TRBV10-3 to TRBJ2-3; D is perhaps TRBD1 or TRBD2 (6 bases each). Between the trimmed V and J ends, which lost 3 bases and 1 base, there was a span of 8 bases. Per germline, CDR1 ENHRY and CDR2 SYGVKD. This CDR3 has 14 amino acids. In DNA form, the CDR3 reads TGTGCCATCAGTGACGGGGGCCGCACAGATACGCAGTATTTT. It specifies CAISDGGRTDTQYF.

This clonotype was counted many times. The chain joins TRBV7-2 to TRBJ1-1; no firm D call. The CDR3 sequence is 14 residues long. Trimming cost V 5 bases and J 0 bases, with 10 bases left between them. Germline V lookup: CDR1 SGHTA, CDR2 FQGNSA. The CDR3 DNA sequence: TGTGCCAGCAGCCCGACGGGCATGAACACTGAAGCTTTCTTT. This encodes CASSPTGMNTEAFF.

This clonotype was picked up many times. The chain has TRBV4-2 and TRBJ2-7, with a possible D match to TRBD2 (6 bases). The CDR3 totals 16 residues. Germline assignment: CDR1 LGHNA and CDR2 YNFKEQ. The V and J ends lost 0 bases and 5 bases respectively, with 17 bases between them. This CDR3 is CASSQDRTGEPHEQYF. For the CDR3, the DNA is TGTGCCAGCAGCCAAGATCGAACGGGGGAGCCCCACGAGCAGTACTTC.

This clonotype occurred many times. CDR3 sequence (DNA): TGCAGCGTTGAAGGATCCCACGGACAGGGGGCTAGCACAGATACGCAGTATTTT. Protein product: CSVEGSHGQGASTDTQYF. The V gene is TRBV29-1, the J gene TRBJ2-3; 11 positions agree with TRBD1. The CDR3 runs to 18 residues. Germline CDR1 reads SQVTM; CDR2 reads ANQGSEA. The junction had 9 bases not matched to a gene; V was cut back by 1 base and J by 0 bases.

CDR3 loop: CASSLFGGGTEAFF. CDR3 sequence (DNA): TGTGCCAGCAGCTTATTTGGTGGTGGAACTGAAGCTTTCTTT. V and J are TRBV7-9 and TRBJ1-1; D ambiguous. Germline CDR1 is SEHNR and CDR2 is FQNEAQ (reference sequence). The CDR3 has 14 amino acids. Trimming removed 2 bases at V and 5 bases at J, with 12 bases between. The complete variable domain, with remaining parts taken from reference TRBV7-9 and TRBJ1-1, reads DTGVSQNPRHKITKRGQNVTFRCDPISEHNRLYWYRQTLGQGPEFLTYFQNEAQLEKSRLLSDRFSAERPKGSFSTLEIQRTEQGDSAMYLCASSLFGGGTEAFFGQGTRLTVV.

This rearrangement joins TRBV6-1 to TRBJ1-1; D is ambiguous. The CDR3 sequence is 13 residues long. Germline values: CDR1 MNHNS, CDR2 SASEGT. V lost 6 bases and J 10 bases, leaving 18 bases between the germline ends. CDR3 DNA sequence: TGTGCCAGCAGCCTCAGATTCGGTCCCGGAGCTTTCTTT. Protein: CASSLRFGPGAFF.

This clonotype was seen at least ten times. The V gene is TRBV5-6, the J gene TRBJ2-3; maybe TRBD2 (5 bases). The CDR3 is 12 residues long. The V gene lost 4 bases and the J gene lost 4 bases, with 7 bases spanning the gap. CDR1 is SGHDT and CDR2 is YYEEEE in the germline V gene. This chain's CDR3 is CASSRGADTQYF. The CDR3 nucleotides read TGTGCCAGCAGCCGGGGAGCAGATACGCAGTATTTT.

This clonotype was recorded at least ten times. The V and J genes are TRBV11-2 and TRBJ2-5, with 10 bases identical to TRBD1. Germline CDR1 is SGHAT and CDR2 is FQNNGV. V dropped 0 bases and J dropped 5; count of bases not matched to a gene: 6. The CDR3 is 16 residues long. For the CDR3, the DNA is TGTGCCAGCAGCTTAGACCGGGACAGGGGTTGGGAGACCCAGTACTTC. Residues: CASSLDRDRGWETQYF.

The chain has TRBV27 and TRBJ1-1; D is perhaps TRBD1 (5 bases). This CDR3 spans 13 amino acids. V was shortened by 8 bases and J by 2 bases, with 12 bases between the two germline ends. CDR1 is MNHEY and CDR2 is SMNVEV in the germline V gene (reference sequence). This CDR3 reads CASYKDTNTEAFF. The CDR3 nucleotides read TGTGCCAGCTATAAGGACACTAACACTGAAGCTTTCTTT.

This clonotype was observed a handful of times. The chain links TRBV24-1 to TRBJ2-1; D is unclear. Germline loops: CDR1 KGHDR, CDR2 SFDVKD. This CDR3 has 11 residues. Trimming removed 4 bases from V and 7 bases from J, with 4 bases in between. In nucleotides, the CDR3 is TGTGCCACCAGTGACACAAATGAGCAGTTCTTC. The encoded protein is CATSDTNEQFF.

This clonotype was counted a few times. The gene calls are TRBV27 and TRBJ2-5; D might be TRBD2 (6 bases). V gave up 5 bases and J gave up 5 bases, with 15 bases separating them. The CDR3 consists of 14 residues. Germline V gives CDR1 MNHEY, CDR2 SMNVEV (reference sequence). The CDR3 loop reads CASSPREAGETQYF. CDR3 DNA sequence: TGTGCCAGCAGTCCTAGGGAGGCAGGCGAGACCCAGTACTTC.

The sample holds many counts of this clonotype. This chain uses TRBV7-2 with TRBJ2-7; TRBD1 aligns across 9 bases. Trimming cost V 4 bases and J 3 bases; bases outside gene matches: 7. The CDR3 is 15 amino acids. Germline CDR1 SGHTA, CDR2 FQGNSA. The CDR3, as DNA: TGTGCCAGCAGCTCTGGGACAGGGACCTACTACGAGCAGTACTTC. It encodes CASSSGTGTYYEQYF.

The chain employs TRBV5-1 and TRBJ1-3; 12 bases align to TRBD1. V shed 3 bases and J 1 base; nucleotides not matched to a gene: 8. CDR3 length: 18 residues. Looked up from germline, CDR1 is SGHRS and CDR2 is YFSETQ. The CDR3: CASSYLGQGADSGNTIYF. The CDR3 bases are TGCGCCAGCAGCTACCTGGGACAGGGGGCTGATTCTGGAAACACCATATATTTT.

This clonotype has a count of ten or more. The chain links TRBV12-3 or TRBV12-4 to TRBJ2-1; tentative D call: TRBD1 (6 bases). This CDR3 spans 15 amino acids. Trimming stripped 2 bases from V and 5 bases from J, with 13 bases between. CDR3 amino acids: CASSLSPTGNNEQFF. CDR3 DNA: TGTGCCAGCAGTTTATCTCCAACAGGGAACAATGAGCAGTTCTTC.

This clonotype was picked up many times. CDR3 region: CASSQGLAGTIQYF. CDR3 bases: TGTGCCAGCAGCCAGGGACTAGCGGGAACCATTCAGTACTTC. The chain recombines TRBV12-3 or TRBV12-4 with TRBJ2-4; 13 bases align to TRBD2. CDR3 size: 14 residues. Trimming at V came to 6 bases and at J to 9 bases, leaving 5 bases not matched to a gene.

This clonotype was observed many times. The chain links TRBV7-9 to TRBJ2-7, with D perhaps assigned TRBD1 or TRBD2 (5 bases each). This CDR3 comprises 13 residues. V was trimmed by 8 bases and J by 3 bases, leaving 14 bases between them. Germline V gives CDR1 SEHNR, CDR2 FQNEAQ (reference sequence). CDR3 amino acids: CASRRGDFYEQYF. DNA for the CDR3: TGTGCCAGCCGCCGAGGGGATTTCTACGAGCAGTACTTC.

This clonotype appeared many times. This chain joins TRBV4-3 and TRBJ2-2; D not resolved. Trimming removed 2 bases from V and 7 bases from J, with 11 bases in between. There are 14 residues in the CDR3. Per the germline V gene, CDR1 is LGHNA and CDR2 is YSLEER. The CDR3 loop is CASSQWSVGGELFF. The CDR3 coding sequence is TGCGCCAGCAGCCAATGGAGCGTGGGCGGGGAGCTGTTTTTT.

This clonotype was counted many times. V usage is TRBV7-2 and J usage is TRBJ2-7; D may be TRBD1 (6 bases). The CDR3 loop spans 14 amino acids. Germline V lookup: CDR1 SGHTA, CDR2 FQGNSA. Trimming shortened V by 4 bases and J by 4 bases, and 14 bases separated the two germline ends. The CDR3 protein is CASSWSGTKYEQYF. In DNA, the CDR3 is TGTGCCAGCAGCTGGTCCGGGACAAAATACGAGCAGTACTTC. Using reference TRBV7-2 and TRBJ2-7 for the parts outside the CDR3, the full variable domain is GAGVSQSPSNKVTEKGKDVELRCDPISGHTALYWYRQSLGQGLEFLIYFQGNSAPDKSGLPSDRFSAERTGGSVSTLTIQRTQQEDSAVYLCASSWSGTKYEQYFGPGTRLTVT.

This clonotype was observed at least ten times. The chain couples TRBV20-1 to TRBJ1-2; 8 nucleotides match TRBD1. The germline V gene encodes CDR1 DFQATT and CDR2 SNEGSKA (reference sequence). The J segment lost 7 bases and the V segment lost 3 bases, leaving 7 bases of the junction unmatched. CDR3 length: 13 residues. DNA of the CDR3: TGCAGTGCTAGTGTAGACAGGGGAGGTGGCTACACCTTC. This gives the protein CSASVDRGGGYTF.

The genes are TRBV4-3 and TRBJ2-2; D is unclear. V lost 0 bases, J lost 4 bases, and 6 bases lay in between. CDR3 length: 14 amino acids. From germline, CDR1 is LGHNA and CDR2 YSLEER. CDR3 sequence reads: CASSQDSLTGELFF. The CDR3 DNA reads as TGCGCCAGCAGCCAAGACTCCCTCACCGGGGAGCTGTTTTTT.

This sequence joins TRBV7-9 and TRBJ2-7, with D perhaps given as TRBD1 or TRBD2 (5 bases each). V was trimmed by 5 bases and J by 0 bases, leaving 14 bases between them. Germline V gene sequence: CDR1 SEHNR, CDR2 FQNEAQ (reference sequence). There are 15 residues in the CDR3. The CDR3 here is CASSQSRDLSYEQYF. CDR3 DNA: TGTGCCAGCAGCCAAAGCCGGGACCTCTCCTACGAGCAGTACTTC.

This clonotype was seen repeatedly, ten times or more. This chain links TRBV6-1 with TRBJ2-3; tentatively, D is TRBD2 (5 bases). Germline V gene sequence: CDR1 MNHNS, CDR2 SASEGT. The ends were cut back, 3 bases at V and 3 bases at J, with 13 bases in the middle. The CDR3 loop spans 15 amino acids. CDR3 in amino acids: CASSDQRPRTDTQYF. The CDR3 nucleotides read TGTGCCAGCAGTGACCAGCGGCCCAGAACAGATACGCAGTATTTT.

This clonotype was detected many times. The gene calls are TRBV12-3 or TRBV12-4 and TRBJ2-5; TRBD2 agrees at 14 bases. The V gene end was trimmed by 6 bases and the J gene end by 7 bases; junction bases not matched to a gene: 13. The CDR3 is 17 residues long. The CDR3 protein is CASRKGGTTSGRVTQYF. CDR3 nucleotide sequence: TGTGCCAGCAGAAAGGGTGGGACGACTAGCGGGAGGGTGACCCAGTACTTC.

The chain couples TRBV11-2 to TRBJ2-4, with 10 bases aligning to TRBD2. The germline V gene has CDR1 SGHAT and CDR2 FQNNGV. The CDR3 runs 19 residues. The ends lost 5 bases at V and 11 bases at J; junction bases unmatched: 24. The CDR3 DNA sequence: TGTGCCAGCAGCCCCCCGTGGACCCTTAGAGAACTAGCGGGACCCCTTCAGTACTTC. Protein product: CASSPPWTLRELAGPLQYF. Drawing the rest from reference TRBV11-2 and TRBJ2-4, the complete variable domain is EAGVAQSPRYKIIEKRQSVAFWCNPISGHATLYWYQQILGQGPKLLIQFQNNGVVDDSQLPKDRFSAERLKGVDSTLKIQPAKLEDSAVYLCASSPPWTLRELAGPLQYFGAGTRLSVL.